This is a list of T cell receptor beta chains from one sample in a study of T-cell memory formation after mild COVID-19. TCRdb recomputed calls from the 5' RACE reads with MiXCR, one row per CDR3 protein. Altogether about 270,000 distinct CDR3 sequences are present, 15% to 19% being singletons, with the ten largest covering 2.1%. Material for sequencing was PBMCs or a T cell subset sorted from them (not recorded which). These receptor sequences come from an adult woman who had mild COVID-19 (a few samples of this study predate the infection). Cell type and time point are not known. CDR3s include the opening cysteine and the closing phenylalanine or tryptophan. A D gene is named only where the DNA matches it firmly. Where a row states a size, it is once, few, many or the class of an expanded clone; other rows omit it.

v_call	d_call	clone_size	j_call	cdr3_nt	cdr3_aa
TRBV18	.	.	TRBJ2-5	TGTGCCAGCTCACCACTGGCGGGGCAGCGAGATCAAGAGACCCAGTACTTC	CASSPLAGQRDQETQYF
TRBV30	.	.	TRBJ2-1	TGTGCCTGGTCCACCCGAGAGAGCTCCTACAATGAGCAGTTCTTC	CAWSTRESSYNEQFF
TRBV27	.	few	TRBJ2-3	TGTGCCAGCAGTTTATCCCCATATCGAACGCAGTATTTT	CASSLSPYRTQYF
TRBV19	TRBD1	.	TRBJ1-2	TGTGCCAGTAGTTTTCTACCGGGACAGGGCAACTATGGCTACACCTTC	CASSFLPGQGNYGYTF
TRBV27	.	few	TRBJ2-3	TGTGCCAGCAAGAGGGTCCCCTTCGCCACAGATACGCAGTATTTT	CASKRVPFATDTQYF
TRBV4-1	.	.	TRBJ2-2	TGCGCCAGCAGCCACGTGGGGGGTTCTTCAACCGGGGAGCTGTTTTTT	CASSHVGGSSTGELFF
TRBV11-2	TRBD1	.	TRBJ2-5	TGTGCCAGCAGCTTAGCCCCGCCCGGGACAGGGGTGCATGAGACCCAGTACTTC	CASSLAPPGTGVHETQYF
TRBV6-5	.	.	TRBJ1-2	TGTGCCAGCAGTAATTTATATGGCTACACCTTC	CASSNLYGYTF
TRBV5-1	.	many	TRBJ1-2	TGCGCCAGCAGCTTGGCCATATCGACACGGGGCTATGGCTACACCTTC	CASSLAISTRGYGYTF
TRBV5-6	TRBD1	.	TRBJ2-6	TGTGCCAGCAGCTTGTTTACAGGGGGAGGATCTGGGGCCAACGTCCTGACTTTC	CASSLFTGGGSGANVLTF